A selection of T cell receptor beta chains follows, all from one sample in a study of OX40 agonist ivuxolimab in advanced cancers. Assay used: immunoSEQ multiplex PCR; TCRdb lists only in-frame clones, some missing. Here the sample spans about 120,000 clones, 90% to 95% being singletons. The sample in question was CD4+ or CD8+ T cells sorted from blood, obtained in a trial of the OX40 agonist ivuxolimab. The receptors shown here come from an adult with an advanced solid tumor such as melanoma, head and neck, liver or kidney cancer. The CDR3 runs from the conserved cysteine through the conserved F or W. Each record gives: V gene, clone size, J gene, D gene, CDR3 protein, CDR3 DNA. The D gene is left open where the match is weak. Rows give clone size only sometimes, using once, few, many, or a class for an expanded clone.

V gene: TRBV6-5
clone size: -
J gene: TRBJ2-5
D gene: -
CDR3 protein: CASSYRGETQYF
CDR3 DNA: TGTGCCAGCAGTTACCGTGGGGAGACCCAGTACTTC

V gene: TRBV7-9
clone size: -
J gene: TRBJ1-3
D gene: -
CDR3 protein: CASSPSSGNTIYF
CDR3 DNA: TGTGCCAGCAGCCCCTCCTCTGGAAACACCATATATTTT

V gene: TRBV6-5
clone size: -
J gene: TRBJ1-4
D gene: TRBD1
CDR3 protein: CASSYQQGAIEKLFF
CDR3 DNA: TGTGCCAGCAGTTACCAACAGGGGGCAATAGAAAAACTGTTTTTT

V gene: TRBV9
clone size: few
J gene: TRBJ1-6
D gene: -
CDR3 protein: CASSVRGNNSPLHF
CDR3 DNA: TGTGCCAGCAGCGTACGGGGGAATAATTCACCCCTCCACTTT

V gene: TRBV19
clone size: -
J gene: TRBJ2-1
D gene: TRBD1
CDR3 protein: CASSRTDRGTSYNEQFF
CDR3 DNA: TGTGCCAGTAGCCGAACTGACAGGGGAACCTCCTACAATGAGCAGTTCTTC

V gene: TRBV7-9
clone size: -
J gene: TRBJ1-5
D gene: -
CDR3 protein: CASSPTRSLPQYLHF
CDR3 DNA: TGTGCCAGCAGCCCCACCCGCAGTTTGCCTCAGTACCTGCATTTT

V gene: TRBV5-8
clone size: -
J gene: TRBJ1-1
D gene: TRBD1
CDR3 protein: CASRQDRGLAEAFF
CDR3 DNA: TGTGCCAGCAGACAAGACAGGGGGCTAGCTGAAGCTTTCTTT

V gene: TRBV4-1
clone size: -
J gene: TRBJ2-5
D gene: -
CDR3 protein: CASSQGGIQETQYF
CDR3 DNA: TGCGCCAGCAGCCAAGGGGGCATCCAAGAGACCCAGTACTTC

V gene: TRBV27
clone size: -
J gene: TRBJ2-5
D gene: TRBD2
CDR3 protein: CASRRTSGKETQYF
CDR3 DNA: TGTGCCAGCAGAAGGACTAGCGGGAAAGAGACCCAGTACTTC

V gene: TRBV28
clone size: -
J gene: TRBJ2-6
D gene: -
CDR3 protein: CASRSGSGANVLTF
CDR3 DNA: TGTGCCAGCAGATCAGGGAGCGGGGCCAACGTCCTGACTTTC

V gene: TRBV2
clone size: -
J gene: TRBJ1-4
D gene: TRBD1
CDR3 protein: CASSESEGAYEKLFF
CDR3 DNA: TGTGCCAGCAGTGAAAGCGAGGGGGCATATGAAAAACTGTTTTTT

V gene: TRBV5-6
clone size: -
J gene: TRBJ2-4
D gene: TRBD1
CDR3 protein: CASSLQGAPAKNIQYF
CDR3 DNA: TGTGCCAGCAGCTTACAGGGGGCTCCAGCCAAAAACATTCAGTACTTC

V gene: TRBV5-6
clone size: -
J gene: TRBJ2-1
D gene: TRBD2
CDR3 protein: CASSSGLAGFEEQFF
CDR3 DNA: TGTGCCAGCAGCTCGGGACTAGCGGGATTCGAGGAGCAGTTCTTC

V gene: TRBV4-1
clone size: -
J gene: TRBJ2-4
D gene: TRBD2
CDR3 protein: CASSQDPSGSKNIQYF
CDR3 DNA: TGCGCCAGCAGCCAAGACCCTAGCGGGAGTAAAAACATTCAGTACTTC

V gene: TRBV25-1
clone size: -
J gene: TRBJ2-2
D gene: -
CDR3 protein: CASSEPTGPGTGELFF
CDR3 DNA: TGTGCCAGCAGTGAACCCACAGGGCCAGGCACCGGGGAGCTGTTTTTT

V gene: TRBV18
clone size: -
J gene: TRBJ2-5
D gene: TRBD2
CDR3 protein: CASSRLAVQETQYF
CDR3 DNA: TGTGCCAGCTCACGACTAGCGGTACAAGAGACCCAGTACTTC